This record looks at one T cell receptor (beta chain) sequence and its context. Its target is not known. These data are taken from a study of T-cell memory formation after mild COVID-19. General study results and limits: Some clones that responded turned up in pre-infection memory, which suggests that cross-reactive memory joined in. Contracting CD4+ clones lay largely in CM and EM, with CD8+ ones residing in EMRA.

This CDR3 region has 13 residues. Germline V gene sequence: CDR1 MNHEY, CDR2 SVGAGI. Trimming removed 0 bases from V and 9 bases from J, with 9 bases in between. A 5'RACE reaction primed in the constant segment made cDNA libraries of TCR alpha and TCR beta, and these carried sample barcodes and UMIs. A single record per CDR3 protein comes from TCRdb applying MiXCR to the 5' RACE reads. This table has about 350,000 distinct CDR3 sequences, about an eighth appearing once. What was sequenced was PBMCs or a T cell subset sorted from them (not recorded which). This rearrangement joins TRBV6-5 to TRBJ1-3, with D hard to call. This TCR was recovered from a man between 18 and 35 years old who had mild COVID-19 (a few samples of this study predate the infection). Cell type and time point are not known. CDR3: CASSYSTAGTIYF. DNA of the CDR3: TGTGCCAGCAGTTACTCGACGGCAGGCACCATATATTTT.